This paragraph reports one T cell receptor (beta chain). While infection was still active, Seattle patients were enrolled and then followed longitudinally. Per the original data handling: It was from reference gene primer amplification that nucleated cell counts were estimated. TCRdb keeps only in-frame clones here, not all; method: immunoSEQ multiplex PCR. V and J calls and clone size follow that table, whereas D and trimming were derived from the DNA. The sample has about 130,000 clones, over 85% seen once. CDR3 length equals 14 residues. Trimming took 6 bases from V and 2 from J, leaving 14 bases between them. In germline, CDR1 is MNHEY, CDR2 SMNVEV (reference sequence). The sample belongs to a study of blood T cell repertoires in COVID-19. The overall study: Researchers got acute and convalescent COVID-19 samples from the United States, Italy and Spain.

The sample taken for sequencing was peripheral blood. The receptor comes from a man aged 55 to 69 with COVID-19, enrolled during active disease. This chain connects TRBV27 to TRBJ2-7; possibly TRBD1 for D (6 bases). The CDR3 coding sequence is TGTGCCAGCAGCCCGACAGAGGGGGCCTACGAGCAGTACTTC. It translates to CASSPTEGAYEQYF.